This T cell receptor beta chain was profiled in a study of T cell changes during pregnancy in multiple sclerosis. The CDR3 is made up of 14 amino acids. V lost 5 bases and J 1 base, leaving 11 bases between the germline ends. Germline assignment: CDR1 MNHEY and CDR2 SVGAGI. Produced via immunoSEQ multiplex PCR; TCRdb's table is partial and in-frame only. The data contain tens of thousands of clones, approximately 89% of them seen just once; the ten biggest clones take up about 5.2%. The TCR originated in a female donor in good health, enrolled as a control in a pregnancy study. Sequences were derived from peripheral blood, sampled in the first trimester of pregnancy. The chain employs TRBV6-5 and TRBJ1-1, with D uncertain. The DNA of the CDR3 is TGTGCCAGCAGTCTCCGGGGAGCGAACACTGAAGCTTTCTTT. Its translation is CASSLRGANTEAFF.